Given below is one TCR beta chain in context. Antigen unknown. This entry comes from a study of T cell responses to AZD1222 COVID-19 vaccine. Study-wide findings and caveats: Clonal diversity was possibly underestimated, and the donors were mostly white British, with more females. Increases in Spike-specific TCR breadth and depth were seen after two AZD1222 doses.

Repertoires were generated with immunoSEQ multiplex PCR, while TCRdb's copy carries only in-frame clones and drops some. The sample includes more than 30,000 clones, about nine tenths of them seen just once. Germline V gene data show CDR1 as ENHRY and CDR2 as SYGVKD. This CDR3 region has 16 residues. J lost 0 bases, V lost 6 bases, and 8 bases had no gene match. The sequence was collected from an adult in good health. V usage is TRBV10-3 and J usage is TRBJ2-5; 9 bases match TRBD2. Sequenced here: peripheral blood, sampled on day 0 of AZD1222 vaccination. CDR3 bases: TGTGCCATCAGCCCCGATGCGGGGGGGTACCAAGAGACCCAGTACTTC. Encoded protein: CAISPDAGGYQETQYF.